The source of this T cell receptor (beta chain) is a study of blood T cell repertoires in COVID-19. In the authors' workflow: Scientists estimated how many nucleated cells there were by amplifying reference gene primers. Here immunoSEQ multiplex PCR was the method, and the copy in TCRdb shows in-frame clones only, minus some. The DNA gave D and trimming, while V, J and clone size come from that table. Among a few hundred thousand clones listed, 70% to 90% were seen once. Participants had their cohort set by participant-reported clinical history. Recovered status applied to Cohort 3 donors who had two consecutive negative PCRs. It also applied to those with clearance or with symptom resolution. The receptor was derived from a man younger than 40 who had recovered from COVID-19. Sequencing used PBMCs or T cells enriched from blood (not recorded which).

CDR3 nucleotide sequence: TGCGCCAGCGCCCGAGTGGGGGGGGCGGGCACTGAAGCTTTCTTT. This sequence encodes CASARVGGAGTEAFF. This chain uses TRBV5-1 with TRBJ1-1; possibly TRBD1 for D (6 bases). The CDR3 runs 15 residues. Trimming cost V 7 bases and J 4 bases, with 20 bases left between them. Germline assignment: CDR1 SGHRS and CDR2 YFSETQ.